The rows below give T cell receptor beta chains drawn from one sample of a study of beta chain features in type 1 diabetes. TCRdb keeps only in-frame clones here, not all; method: immunoSEQ multiplex PCR. The repertoire holds more than 300,000 clones, with around 7.6% as singletons. Material: central memory CD4+ T cells from blood. The receptors originated from a woman aged 18-35 years in good health. CDR3s include the opening cysteine and the closing phenylalanine or tryptophan.

TRBV10-3,CAISAATGADWNTEAFF
TRBV6-6,CASSYEDNYGYTF
TRBV7-2,CASSTADTQYF
TRBV7-3,CASSLGAREAGGYTF
TRBV7-2,CASSLGSVDEQYF
TRBV15,CATSIPAGELFF
TRBV4-3,CASSQEIGLANEQYF
TRBV27,CASSNPSTNYEQYF
TRBV2,CASNRGYETQYF
TRBV27,CASSSPFERNEQFF
TRBV28,CASSSQGANVLTF
TRBV4-1,CASSIRDNQETQYF
TRBV7-2,CASSPIAGGTYEQYF
TRBV7-3,CASSKSLGETQYF
TRBV10-3,CAISGTAGDTQYF
TRBV7-6,CASSLAASYTGELFF
TRBV27,CASIPSGGLAGEQFF
TRBV6-5,CASSPQGTRIYEQYF
TRBV5-1,CASSLGQGASYNEQFF
TRBV29-1,CSTSQGGTGELFF
TRBV14,CASSPGLIKRNEQFF
TRBV2,CASSIVGNEQFF
TRBV5-1,CASSRQGQKGGELFF
TRBV11-2,CASNKPGTGGGEQFF
TRBV2,CASSVGWRASSTDTQYF